The 24 T cell receptor beta chains below come from one sample, sequenced in a study of blood T cell repertoires in COVID-19. Profiling relied on immunoSEQ multiplex PCR, and the TCRdb table lists in-frame clones only, not all of them. This sample has approximately 200,000 clones, with about 81% found just once. Sample: peripheral blood. These receptors came from a woman of 80 years or more with COVID-19, enrolled during active disease.

This chain uses TRBV7-9 with TRBJ1-3; D call uncertain. This CDR3 spans 13 amino acids. Germline V lookup: CDR1 SEHNR, CDR2 FQNEAQ (reference sequence). Deletions cut 3 bases from V and 0 bases from J, with 3 bases between. Here the CDR3 reads CASSFFSGNTIYF. The CDR3 DNA reads TGTGCCAGCAGCTTCTTCTCTGGAAACACCATATATTTT.

The chain couples TRBV5-1 to TRBJ2-3; 7 bases are a match to TRBD1. V trimming: 4 bases; J trimming: 1 base; junction bases outside the gene matches: 12. This CDR3 has 17 amino acids. CDR1 SGHRS and CDR2 YFSETQ come from the germline V gene. In DNA, the CDR3 is TGCGCCAGCAGCGCCGATATGACAGGGTCCGGCACAGATACGCAGTATTTT. Translated: CASSADMTGSGTDTQYF.

The chain is built from TRBV30 and TRBJ2-2, with D perhaps matching TRBD2 (6 bases). Germline loops: CDR1 GTSNPN, CDR2 SVGIG (reference sequence). Trimming took off 4 bases at V and 2 bases at J, with 23 bases between the two ends. The CDR3 extends over 18 amino acids. CDR3 protein: CAWNRGFMILRNTGELFF. The CDR3 nucleotides are TGTGCCTGGAATCGGGGGTTTATGATACTTCGAAACACCGGGGAGCTGTTTTTT.

The J gene is TRBJ1-1, the V gene TRBV7-6, with 7 bases aligning to TRBD1. Germline V gene lookup returns CDR1 SGHVS and CDR2 FNYEAQ. The CDR3 sequence is 14 residues long. Trimming removed 6 bases from V and 2 bases from J; junction bases left unmatched: 6. The CDR3 coding sequence is TGTGCCAGCAGTTCGGGACAGCTCAACACTGAAGCTTTCTTT. Residues: CASSSGQLNTEAFF.

This sequence joins TRBV19 and TRBJ2-1; 9 bases are shared with TRBD2. The junction had 9 bases not matched to a gene; V was cut back by 2 bases and J by 7 bases. Germline V gene lookup returns CDR1 LNHDA and CDR2 SQIVND (reference sequence). This CDR3 contains 16 residues. CDR3 amino acids: CASSILPSGMSNEQFF. The CDR3 region has the DNA TGTGCCAGTAGTATACTTCCTAGCGGGATGAGTAATGAGCAGTTCTTC.

This clone was detected only a few times. The chain couples TRBV11-2 to TRBJ2-7; TRBD2 matches at 12 bases. Losses at the gene ends were 4 bases for V and 1 base for J; bases not matched to a gene: 2. The germline V gene encodes CDR1 SGHAT and CDR2 FQNNGV. The CDR3 loop spans 15 amino acids. In DNA form, the CDR3 reads TGTGCCAGCAGCTGGACTAGCGGGGCTTCCTACGAGCAGTACTTC. The encoded protein is CASSWTSGASYEQYF. The entire variable domain, with the rest obtained from reference TRBV11-2 and TRBJ2-7, is as follows: EAGVAQSPRYKIIEKRQSVAFWCNPISGHATLYWYQQILGQGPKLLIQFQNNGVVDDSQLPKDRFSAERLKGVDSTLKIQPAKLEDSAVYLCASSWTSGASYEQYFGPGTRLTVT.

The V and J genes are TRBV6-5 and TRBJ1-2; 7 positions match TRBD1. The CDR3 sequence is 14 residues long. The germline V gene has CDR1 MNHEY and CDR2 SVGAGI. Unmatched junction bases numbered 11, after V lost 5 bases and J lost 8 bases. DNA for the CDR3: TGTGCCAGCAGTCCCACTGAGGGGGCCTGGGGCTACACCTTC. Translation: CASSPTEGAWGYTF.

The chain has TRBV7-8 and TRBJ2-1, with 8 bases aligning to TRBD1. Germline CDR1 and CDR2: SGHVS and FQNEAQ. The CDR3 loop spans 15 amino acids. V lost 6 bases, J lost 1 base, and 5 bases stayed unmatched. The CDR3 reads CASSQRQGSYNEQFF. The CDR3 DNA follows: TGTGCCAGCAGTCAAAGACAGGGGTCCTACAATGAGCAGTTCTTC.

The chain carries TRBV21-1 and TRBJ1-2; the table assigns TRBD1, which was not confirmed against the DNA. TRBV21-1 is termed a pseudogene. The CDR3 loop spans 15 amino acids. The CDR3 reads CASSNKTGGLDPYTF. The CDR3 region has the DNA TGTGCCAGCAGCAATAAGACAGGGGGACTAGACCCCTACACCTTC.

This clone was seen ten or more times. V and J are TRBV28 and TRBJ2-5; D is unresolved. Trimming left V 2 bases short and J 5 bases short, with 6 bases between. Germline V lookup: CDR1 MDHEN, CDR2 SYDVKM. This CDR3 is 12 amino acids long. This CDR3 is CASSLEWETQYF. CDR3 nucleotides: TGTGCCAGCAGTTTAGAGTGGGAGACCCAGTACTTC.

The genes are TRBV28 and TRBJ2-7; 9 bases match TRBD1. Germline V gene data show CDR1 as MDHEN and CDR2 as SYDVKM. The J segment lost 0 bases and the V segment lost 6 bases, leaving 3 bases of the junction unmatched. The CDR3 covers 14 residues. This CDR3 reads CASRGTGFSYEQYF. The CDR3 bases are TGTGCCAGCAGGGGGACAGGGTTCTCCTACGAGCAGTACTTC.

This clone has a handful of counts. The chain uses TRBV5-5 and TRBJ1-2; a weak D match, TRBD1 (5 bases). This CDR3 contains 15 residues. Between the trimmed V and J ends, which lost 4 bases and 4 bases, there was a span of 17 bases. Germline lookup yields CDR1 SGHKS and CDR2 YYEKEE (reference sequence). The CDR3 region is CASSPRRGVSYGYTF. In DNA form, the CDR3 reads TGTGCCAGCAGCCCCCGACGGGGGGTCAGCTATGGCTACACCTTC.

The chain combines TRBV28 with TRBJ2-2, with D uncertain. V was clipped by 6 bases and J by 9 bases, with 14 bases between them. The CDR3 contains 13 residues. Germline V gene sequence: CDR1 MDHEN, CDR2 SYDVKM. CDR3 DNA sequence: TGTGCCAGCAGATGGGCCACCCGGCGGGAGCTGTTTTTT. This gives the protein CASRWATRRELFF.

The V call is TRBV5-6, the J call TRBJ2-5; 9 bases are a match to TRBD1. With 1 base clipped from V and 6 bases from J, the junction kept 16 bases outside the gene matches. CDR3 length: 18 amino acids. Germline V gene lookup returns CDR1 SGHDT and CDR2 YYEEEE. Here the CDR3 reads CASSLNYVGQGMRKTQYF. As DNA, the CDR3 is TGTGCCAGCAGCTTGAATTATGTAGGACAGGGGATGCGAAAGACCCAGTACTTC.

The genes are TRBV7-9 and TRBJ1-1, with a weak D call TRBD1 (6 bases). Per germline, CDR1 SEHNR and CDR2 FQNEAQ (reference sequence). Between the trimmed V and J ends, which lost 1 base and 5 bases, there was a span of 11 bases. CDR3 length: 14 amino acids. The CDR3, as DNA: TGTGCCAGCAGCTTAGTTGGGGGGGCGACTGAAGCTTTCTTT. Its protein is CASSLVGGATEAFF.

The chain employs TRBV5-4 and TRBJ2-5; D remains ambiguous. Per germline, CDR1 SGHNT and CDR2 YYREEE (reference sequence). This CDR3 is 14 amino acids long. V lost 1 base, J lost 1 base, and 8 bases lay in between. Here the CDR3 reads CASSLSGTQETQYF. CDR3 coding DNA: TGTGCCAGCAGCTTGAGTGGCACCCAAGAGACCCAGTACTTC.

J is TRBJ2-5 and V is TRBV3-1 (or the pseudogene TRBV3-2); 11 nucleotides match TRBD2. Germline assignment: CDR1 LGHDT and CDR2 YNNKEL (reference sequence). Trimming took 0 bases from V and 9 from J; bases not matched to a gene: 6. The CDR3 covers 15 residues. CDR3 amino acids: CASSQDRASGGPQYF. DNA of the CDR3: TGTGCCAGCAGCCAAGATCGAGCTAGCGGGGGGCCCCAGTACTTC.

The chain has TRBV5-4 and TRBJ2-7; 7 positions agree with TRBD2. Germline lookup yields CDR1 SGHNT and CDR2 YYREEE (reference sequence). Trimming at V came to 0 bases and at J to 0 bases, leaving 6 bases not matched to a gene. The CDR3 contains 16 residues. This chain's CDR3 is CASSLAGGWSSYEQYF. The CDR3 DNA reads TGTGCCAGCAGCTTGGCCGGGGGGTGGAGCTCCTACGAGCAGTACTTC.

This chain joins TRBV7-8 and TRBJ2-1; D unclear. CDR1 SGHVS and CDR2 FQNEAQ come from the germline V gene. This CDR3 spans 13 amino acids. V lost 1 base to trimming and J lost 8 bases, with 9 bases between them. CDR3 in amino acids: CASSLGNIYEQFF. CDR3 bases: TGTGCCAGCAGCTTAGGCAACATCTATGAGCAGTTCTTC.

This chain joins TRBV12-3 or TRBV12-4 and TRBJ1-3; D remains unclear. The CDR3 runs 13 residues. The V end lost 2 bases, the J end lost 2 bases, and 4 bases lay between the germline ends. The DNA for the CDR3 is TGTGCCAGCAGTTTATCAACTGGAAACACCATATATTTT. Its protein product is CASSLSTGNTIYF.

J is TRBJ2-3 and V is TRBV5-1, with D possibly matching TRBD1 (5 bases). The CDR3 has 18 residues. The germline V gene encodes CDR1 SGHRS and CDR2 YFSETQ. V lost 1 base and J 2 bases, leaving 20 bases between the germline ends. The CDR3 loop reads CASSLTGSYNLLTDTQYF. The CDR3 bases are TGCGCCAGCAGCTTGACAGGCTCTTACAACCTCCTCACAGATACGCAGTATTTT.

The rearrangement links TRBV19 to TRBJ1-1, with D possibly TRBD1 on 6 matching bases. Trimming pared 7 bases from V and 3 bases from J, leaving 18 bases between. This CDR3 is 15 amino acids long. CDR1 and CDR2 from the germline V gene are LNHDA and SQIVND (reference sequence). The CDR3 DNA follows: TGTGCCAGTAAGCTTGAGGGGGTGAGGGACACTGAAGCTTTCTTT. Translating it yields CASKLEGVRDTEAFF.

V is TRBV20-1 and J is TRBJ2-7; D is possibly TRBD2 (5 bases). V lost 6 bases, J lost 5 bases, and 11 bases lay in between. Germline loops: CDR1 DFQATT, CDR2 SNEGSKA (reference sequence). The CDR3 has 11 amino acids. The CDR3 reads CSAPDGDEQYF. For the CDR3, the DNA is TGCAGTGCGCCGGACGGGGACGAGCAGTACTTC.

This clone occurred a few times. CDR3: CASSSLRHEQYF. Written as DNA, the CDR3 is TGTGCCAGCAGCTCCTTGAGGCACGAGCAGTACTTC. The chain joins TRBV7-8 to TRBJ2-7; unclear D gene. The CDR3 is 12 amino acids. Germline assignment: CDR1 SGHVS and CDR2 FQNEAQ. Trimming stripped 4 bases from V and 5 bases from J, with 9 bases between.